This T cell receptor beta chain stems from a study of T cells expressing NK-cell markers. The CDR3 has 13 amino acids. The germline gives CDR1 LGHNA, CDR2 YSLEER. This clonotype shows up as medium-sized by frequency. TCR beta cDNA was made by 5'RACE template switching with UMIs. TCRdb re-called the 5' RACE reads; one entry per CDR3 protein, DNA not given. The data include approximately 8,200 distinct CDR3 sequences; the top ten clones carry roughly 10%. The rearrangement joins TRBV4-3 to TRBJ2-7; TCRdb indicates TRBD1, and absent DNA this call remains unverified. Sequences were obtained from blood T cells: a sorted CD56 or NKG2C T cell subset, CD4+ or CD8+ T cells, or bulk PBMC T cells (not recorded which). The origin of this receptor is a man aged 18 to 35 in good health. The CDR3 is CASSQRTGKEQYF.